Below are 9 T cell receptor beta chains sequenced from a single sample in a study of tumor and adjacent non-tumor tissue in lung cancer. The template was RNA from unsorted bulk tissue. More than 3 cm separated this lung sample from the edge of the tumor. Three rounds of nested PCR, following a modified ARM-PCR protocol, produced the TCRbeta library. TCRdb redid the calling of the multiplex PCR reads with MiXCR, one entry per CDR3 protein. The sample shows approximately 82,000 distinct CDR3 sequences, 76% of them seen only once. The sample was distant non-tumor lung tissue. The receptor set was obtained from a man between 65 and 85 years old with non-small cell lung cancer.

As regards this clonotype: A much larger clone differs from this one at a single base, so this may be a read error. The rearrangement uses TRBV12-3 or TRBV12-4 and TRBJ1-5; maybe TRBD1 (5 bases). This CDR3 has 13 residues. CDR3 sequence reads: CASSLAGGQSQHF. Here the CDR3 DNA reads TGTGCCAGCAGTTTAGCGGGGGGTCAGTCCCAGCATTTT.

As concerns this clonotype: Germline and junction disagree at one end, which may indicate a read error. V is TRBV11-2 and J is TRBJ2-2; 7 positions match TRBD1. This CDR3 is built from 16 residues. Looked up from germline, CDR1 is SGHAT and CDR2 is FQNNGV. The CDR3 nucleotides read TGTGTCATCAGCTTAGTGGGCACAGGGGTTGCAGGGGAGCCGTTTTTT. Its protein is CVISLVGTGVAGEPFF.

The rearrangement links TRBV21-1 to TRBJ2-1; the table's TRBD2 call for D was not verified on the DNA. TRBV21-1 is deemed a pseudogene. The CDR3 extends over 16 amino acids. The CDR3 is CVSSKEGERVNNEQFF. CDR3 sequence (DNA): TGTGTCAGCAGCAAAGAGGGCGAGCGGGTAAACAATGAGCAGTTCTTC.

This chain links TRBV4-2 with TRBJ2-7, with D perhaps TRBD1 (6 bases). Germline V CDR1 and CDR2: LGHNA, YNFKEQ. The germline V and J ends were trimmed by 4 bases and 4 bases, with 17 bases remaining between them. The CDR3 is made up of 15 amino acids. In DNA, the CDR3 is TGTGCCAGCAGCCGCCCGGGACAAAGTAAATACGAGCAGTACTTC. It is translated as CASSRPGQSKYEQYF.

This clonotype was seen a few times. The chain has TRBV10-2 and TRBJ2-7; a possible D gene is TRBD2 (6 bases). Germline V gives CDR1 WSHSY, CDR2 SAAADI. CDR3 length equals 13 residues. V was shortened by 6 bases and J by 5 bases, with 14 bases between the two germline ends. The CDR3 nucleotides read TGCGCCAGCAGAAGCGGGTTAAGAAACGAGCAGTACTTC. This sequence encodes CASRSGLRNEQYF.

For this clonotype: This CDR3 is missing its conserved last phenylalanine or tryptophan, likely due to a read error. It is unclear where the CDR3 begins or ends on the DNA, so no DNA is shown, and the CDR3 is as TCRdb lists it. This chain connects TRBV10-2 to TRBJ2-3; no check of the table's D call, TRBD2, against the DNA was made. The germline V gene has CDR1 WSHSY and CDR2 SAAADI. The CDR3 totals 15 residues, both ends included. CDR3 residues: CASSESGGNTDTQCS.

A single count supports this clonotype. It is likely a read error, because the conserved phenylalanine at the end of the CDR3 is missing. This chain joins TRBV11-2 and TRBJ2-2, with 7 nucleotides matching TRBD1. Germline V gene sequence: CDR1 SGHAT, CDR2 FQNNGV. This CDR3 contains 16 residues. The CDR3 region is CACSLLGTGVAGELFI. CDR3 in DNA: TGTGCCTGCAGCTTATTGGGCACAGGGGTTGCCGGGGAGCTGTTTATT.

By share of the sample, this clonotype is medium-sized. The rearrangement uses TRBV6-6 and TRBJ2-2; D perhaps matches TRBD1 (6 bases). The ends were cut back, 6 bases at V and 1 base at J, with 12 bases in the middle. Germline lookup yields CDR1 MNHNY and CDR2 SVGAGI (reference sequence). This CDR3 comprises 15 residues. CDR3 nucleotides: TGTGCCAGCAGACAGGGTATTGGGAACACCGGGGAGCTGTTTTTT. It codes for CASRQGIGNTGELFF.

This clonotype is labeled medium-sized (0.01 to 0.1%). The rearrangement uses TRBV6-1 and TRBJ2-2; TRBD2 matches at 12 bases. The trim removed 5 bases at V and 4 bases at J, leaving 2 bases unmatched. The V gene's germline CDR1 is MNHNS and CDR2 SASEGT. This CDR3 region has 15 residues. The CDR3, as DNA: TGTGCCAGCAGTCGACTAGCGGGAGCCACCGGGGAGCTGTTTTTT. Translation gives CASSRLAGATGELFF.